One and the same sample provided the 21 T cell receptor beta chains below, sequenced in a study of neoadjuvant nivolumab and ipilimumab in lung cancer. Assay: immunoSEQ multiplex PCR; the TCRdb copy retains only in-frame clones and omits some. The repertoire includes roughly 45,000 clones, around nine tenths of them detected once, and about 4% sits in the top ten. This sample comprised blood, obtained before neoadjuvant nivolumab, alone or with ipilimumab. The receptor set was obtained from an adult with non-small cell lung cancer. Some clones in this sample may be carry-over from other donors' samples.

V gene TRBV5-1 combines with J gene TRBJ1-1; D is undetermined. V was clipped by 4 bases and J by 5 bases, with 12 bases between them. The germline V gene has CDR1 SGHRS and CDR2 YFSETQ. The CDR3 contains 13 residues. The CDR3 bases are TGCGCCAGCAGCCCCATAGGAAGGACTGAAGCTTTCTTT. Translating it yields CASSPIGRTEAFF.

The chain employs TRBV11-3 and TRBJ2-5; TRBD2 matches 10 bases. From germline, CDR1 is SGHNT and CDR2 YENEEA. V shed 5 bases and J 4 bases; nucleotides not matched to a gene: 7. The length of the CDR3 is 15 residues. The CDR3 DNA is TGTGCCAGCAGCACCTCCACTAGCGGGGCAGAGACCCAGTACTTC. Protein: CASSTSTSGAETQYF.

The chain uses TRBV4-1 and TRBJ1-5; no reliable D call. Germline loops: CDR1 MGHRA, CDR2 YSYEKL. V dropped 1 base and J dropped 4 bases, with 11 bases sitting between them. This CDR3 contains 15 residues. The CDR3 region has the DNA TGCGCCAGCAGCCAAGCGGTGGTGGGGAATCAGCCCCAGCATTTT. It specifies CASSQAVVGNQPQHF.

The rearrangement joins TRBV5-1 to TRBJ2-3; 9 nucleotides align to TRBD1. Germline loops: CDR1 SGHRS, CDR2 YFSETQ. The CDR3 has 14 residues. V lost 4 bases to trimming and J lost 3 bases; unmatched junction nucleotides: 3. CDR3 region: CASSPGQGTDTQYF. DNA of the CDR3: TGCGCCAGCAGCCCAGGACAGGGGACAGATACGCAGTATTTT.

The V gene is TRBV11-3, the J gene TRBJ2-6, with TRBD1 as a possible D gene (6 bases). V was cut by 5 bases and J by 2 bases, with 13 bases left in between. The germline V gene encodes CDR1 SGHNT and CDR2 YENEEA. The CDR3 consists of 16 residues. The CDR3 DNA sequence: TGTGCCAGCAGCCCAGGAACAGGGACTGGGGCCAACGTCCTGACTTTC. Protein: CASSPGTGTGANVLTF.

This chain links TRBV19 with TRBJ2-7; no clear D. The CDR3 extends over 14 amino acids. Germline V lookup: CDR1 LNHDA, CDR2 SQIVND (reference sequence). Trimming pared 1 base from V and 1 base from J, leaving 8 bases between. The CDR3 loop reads CASSIGVRSYEQYF. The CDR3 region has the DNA TGTGCCAGTAGTATAGGTGTCAGGTCCTACGAGCAGTACTTC.

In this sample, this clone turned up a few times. CDR3 region: CASNPTGRTEQYF. Written as DNA, the CDR3 is TGTGCCAGTAACCCGACAGGGAGAACCGAGCAGTACTTC. This sequence joins TRBV19 and TRBJ2-7; 7 bases map to TRBD1. The ends lost 7 bases at V and 6 bases at J; junction bases unmatched: 9. The germline CDR1 and CDR2 sequences are LNHDA and SQIVND (reference sequence). This CDR3 has 13 amino acids.

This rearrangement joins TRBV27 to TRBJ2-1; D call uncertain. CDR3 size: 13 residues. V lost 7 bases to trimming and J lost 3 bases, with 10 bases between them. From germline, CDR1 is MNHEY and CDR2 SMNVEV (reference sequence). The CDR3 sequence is CASKGIGYNEQFF. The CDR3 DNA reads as TGTGCCAGCAAGGGAATCGGCTACAATGAGCAGTTCTTC.

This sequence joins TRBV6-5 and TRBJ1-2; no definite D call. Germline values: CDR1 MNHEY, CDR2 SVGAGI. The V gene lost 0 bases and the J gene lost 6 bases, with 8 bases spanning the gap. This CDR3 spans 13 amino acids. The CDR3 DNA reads TGTGCCAGCAGTTACTCGACTGGGGATGGCTACACCTTC. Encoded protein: CASSYSTGDGYTF.

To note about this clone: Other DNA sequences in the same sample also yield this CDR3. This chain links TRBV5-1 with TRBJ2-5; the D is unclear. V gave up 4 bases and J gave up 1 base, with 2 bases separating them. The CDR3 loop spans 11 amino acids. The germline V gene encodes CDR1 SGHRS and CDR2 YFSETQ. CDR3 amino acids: CASSLQETQYF. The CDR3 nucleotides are TGCGCCAGCAGCCTCCAAGAGACCCAGTACTTC.

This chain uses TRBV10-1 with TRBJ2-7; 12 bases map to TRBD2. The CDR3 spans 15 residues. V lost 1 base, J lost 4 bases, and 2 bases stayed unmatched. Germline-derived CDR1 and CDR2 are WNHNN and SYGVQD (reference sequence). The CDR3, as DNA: TGCGCCAGCAGTGAGTTTACTAGCGGGAGGTACGAGCAGTACTTC. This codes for CASSEFTSGRYEQYF.

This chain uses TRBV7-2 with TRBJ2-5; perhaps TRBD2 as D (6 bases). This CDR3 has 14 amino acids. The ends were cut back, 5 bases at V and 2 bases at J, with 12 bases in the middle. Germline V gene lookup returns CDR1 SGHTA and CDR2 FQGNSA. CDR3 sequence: CASSRRGKQETQYF. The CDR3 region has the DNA TGTGCCAGCAGCCGCCGGGGGAAACAAGAGACCCAGTACTTC.

CDR3 coding DNA: TGCGCCAGCAGCCAAGATAGGGCTAGCGACACCTACAATGAGCAGTTCTTC. It translates to CASSQDRASDTYNEQFF. This chain links TRBV4-3 with TRBJ2-1; TRBD2 might be the D (6 bases). The CDR3 covers 17 residues. V was clipped by 0 bases and J by 2 bases, with 14 bases between them. Germline CDR1 reads LGHNA; CDR2 reads YSLEER.

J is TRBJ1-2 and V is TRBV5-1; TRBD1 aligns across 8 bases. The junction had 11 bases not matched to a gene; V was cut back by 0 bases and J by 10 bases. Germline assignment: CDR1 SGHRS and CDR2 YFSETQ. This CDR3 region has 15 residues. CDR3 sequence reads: CASSLGGQETMYYTF. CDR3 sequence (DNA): TGCGCCAGCAGCTTGGGGGGACAGGAAACTATGTACTACACCTTC.

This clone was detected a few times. Here the CDR3 reads CATTNIHGYTF. The CDR3 region has the DNA TGTGCCACCACCAACATCCATGGCTACACCTTC. The chain carries TRBV6-5 and TRBJ1-2; D unclear. The CDR3 has 11 amino acids. Germline V CDR1 and CDR2: MNHEY, SVGAGI. The ends were cut back, 10 bases at V and 6 bases at J, with 12 bases in the middle.

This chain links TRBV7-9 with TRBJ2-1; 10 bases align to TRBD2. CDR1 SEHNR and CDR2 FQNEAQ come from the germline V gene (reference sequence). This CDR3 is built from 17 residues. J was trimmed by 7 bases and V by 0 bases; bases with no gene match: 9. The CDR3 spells CASSLALTSGAPNEQFF. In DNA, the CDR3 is TGTGCCAGCAGCTTAGCTCTTACTAGCGGGGCCCCAAATGAGCAGTTCTTC.

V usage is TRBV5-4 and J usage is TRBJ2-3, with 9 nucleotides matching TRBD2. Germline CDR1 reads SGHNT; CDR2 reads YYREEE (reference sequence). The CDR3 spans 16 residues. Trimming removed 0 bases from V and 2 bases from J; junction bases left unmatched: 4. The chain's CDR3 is CASSLALAGNTDTQYF. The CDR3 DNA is TGTGCCAGCAGCTTGGCCCTAGCGGGGAACACAGATACGCAGTATTTT.

CDR3 amino acids: CASSHRVVGAEAFF. CDR3 nucleotide sequence: TGCGCCAGCAGCCACCGGGTGGTTGGCGCTGAAGCTTTCTTT. The rearrangement uses TRBV4-3 and TRBJ1-1; D uncertain. CDR3 length: 14 residues. V was cut by 3 bases and J by 6 bases, with 14 bases left in between. Germline V gives CDR1 LGHNA, CDR2 YSLEER.

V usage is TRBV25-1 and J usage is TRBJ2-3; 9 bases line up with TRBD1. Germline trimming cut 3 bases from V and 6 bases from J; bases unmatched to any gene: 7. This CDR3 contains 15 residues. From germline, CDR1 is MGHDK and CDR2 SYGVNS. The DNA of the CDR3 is TGTGCCAGCAGTGACACAGGGGGCCGCCCGGATACGCAGTATTTT. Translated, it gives CASSDTGGRPDTQYF.

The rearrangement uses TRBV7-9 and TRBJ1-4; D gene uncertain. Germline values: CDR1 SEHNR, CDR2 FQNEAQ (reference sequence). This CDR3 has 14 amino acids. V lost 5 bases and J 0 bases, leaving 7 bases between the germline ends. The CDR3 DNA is TGTGCCAGCAGCCGCAGCGCAACTAATGAAAAACTGTTTTTT. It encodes CASSRSATNEKLFF.

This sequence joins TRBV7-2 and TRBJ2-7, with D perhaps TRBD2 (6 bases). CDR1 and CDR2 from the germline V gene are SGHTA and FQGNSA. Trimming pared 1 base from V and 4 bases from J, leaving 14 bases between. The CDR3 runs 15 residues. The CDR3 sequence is CASSLGLGGAYEQYF. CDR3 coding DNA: TGTGCCAGCAGCTTAGGATTGGGCGGGGCGTACGAGCAGTACTTC.